This T cell receptor (beta chain) was observed in a study of blood T cell repertoires in COVID-19 (dated by TCRdb to about 2020). Regarding the study in general: The collaborator samples originated in the United States, Italy and Spain and spanned the acute and convalescent phases of COVID-19. Where available, HLA class I and class II types were obtained from metadata supplied by the sample provider rather than from assay-based typing. The prospective study material was composed of cDNA or gDNA derived from T cells, B-cell-depleted T cells, or PBMCs. The sample metadata nearly always contained a de-identified subject ID, COVID-19 status, age in years and sex. The repertoires were released in a freely available public database meant as a resource for research on the immune response to SARS-CoV-2. Samples were obtained from the ongoing ImmuneRACE study (first 160 participants) and from some 1,200 subjects provided by 6 global collaborators. The dataset comprised deeply sampled blood TCRbeta repertoires from subjects exposed to, actively infected with, or recovered from COVID-19.

From the germline V gene (reference sequence), CDR1 is LGHDT and CDR2 is YNNKEL. Ends trimmed: V by 0 bases, J by 1 base; bases unmatched to a gene: 5. From the cysteine up to the phenylalanine, the CDR3 has a length of 17 residues. The only DNA kept is the CDR3, 51 bases in frame from the first base. Concerning this clone: Its specific antigen is unknown. No base quality information exists; no much larger clone differs at one position.

TCRbeta CDR3 regions were amplified from genomic DNA using the immunoSEQ Assay, a bias-controlled multiplex PCR. On the study's bioinformatics: Within the assay, amplification of reference gene primers was used to estimate how many nucleated cells each sample contained. Sequence reads were collapsed and filtered to measure the absolute abundance of every unique TCRbeta CDR3 rearrangement. For each sample, productive Simpson clonality was calculated as the square root of Simpson's diversity index across productive rearrangements. The source is immuneACCESS, and TCRdb retained only in-frame sequences with V and J called. Part of the clones is not carried over; for the studies checked, unresolved V genes explain less than half of this, and the remainder is unexplained. That table furnishes V, J and clone size, whereas the DNA furnished D and trimming. The sample table lists about 350,000 clones, around nine tenths of them with a count of one. The ten top clones hold around 7.9% of the sample.

In Seattle, one collaborating source enrolled patients while the infection was active and tracked those patients longitudinally over the course of disease. The collaborating institutions used their own protocols to collect whole blood in K2EDTA tubes. For TCRbeta analysis, collaborator samples were shipped as frozen whole blood, as isolated PBMCs, or as DNA extracted from either sample type. The study at large found these results: The quantity of clinical and demographic metadata differed by source and by participant and was supplied without curation.

The sequencing sample was made of peripheral blood. This chain is built from TRBV3-1 (or the pseudogene TRBV3-2) and TRBJ2-5; TRBD2 aligns with 10 central bases. This TCR came from a woman in her seventies with COVID-19, enrolled during active disease. This receptor carries the CDR3 CASSQDRSGGAQETQYF. Read as DNA, the sequence is TGTGCCAGCAGCCAAGATCGAAGCGGGGGGGCCCAAGAGACCCAGTACTTC.